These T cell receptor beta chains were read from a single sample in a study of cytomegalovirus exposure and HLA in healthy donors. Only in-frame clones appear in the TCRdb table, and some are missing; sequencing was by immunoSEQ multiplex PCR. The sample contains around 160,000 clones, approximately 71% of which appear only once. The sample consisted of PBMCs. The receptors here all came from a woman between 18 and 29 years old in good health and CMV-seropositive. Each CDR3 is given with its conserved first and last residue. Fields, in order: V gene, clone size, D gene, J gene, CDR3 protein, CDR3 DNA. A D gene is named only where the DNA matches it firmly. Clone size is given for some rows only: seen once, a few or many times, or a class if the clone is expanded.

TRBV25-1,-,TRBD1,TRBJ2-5,CASSDLGQRSETQYF,TGTGCCAGCAGTGATCTGGGACAGAGGTCAGAGACCCAGTACTTC
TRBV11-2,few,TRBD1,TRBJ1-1,CASSSFWTGGKAFF,TGTGCCAGCAGCTCGTTTTGGACAGGGGGCAAAGCTTTCTTT
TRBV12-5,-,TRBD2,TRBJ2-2,CASGLGGSGGDTGELFF,TGTGCTAGTGGTTTAGGAGGGAGCGGGGGGGACACCGGGGAGCTGTTTTTT
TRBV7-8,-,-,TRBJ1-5,CASSFSSYSSNQPQHF,TGTGCCAGCAGCTTTAGTAGTTATTCGAGCAATCAGCCCCAGCATTTT
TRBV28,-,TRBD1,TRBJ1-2,CASSLGDRNYGYTF,TGTGCCAGCAGTTTAGGGGACAGGAACTATGGCTACACCTTC
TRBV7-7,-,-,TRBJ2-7,CASSLAAGGEQYF,TGTGCTAGCAGCTTAGCGGCCGGAGGGGAGCAGTACTTC
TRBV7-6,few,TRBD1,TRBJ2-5,CASSYAGGRETQYF,TGTGCCAGCAGCTATGCAGGGGGTCGGGAGACCCAGTACTTC
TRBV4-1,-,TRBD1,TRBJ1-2,CASSQDTGGLDYGYPF,TGCGCCAGCAGCCAAGATACAGGGGGCCTAGACTATGGCTACCCCTTC
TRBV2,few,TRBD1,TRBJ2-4,CASSRDRGLAKNIQYF,TGTGCCAGCAGTAGGGACAGGGGGCTCGCCAAAAACATTCAGTACTTC
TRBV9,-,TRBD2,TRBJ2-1,CASSAMGLIYNEQFF,TGTGCCAGCAGCGCAATGGGACTAATCTACAATGAGCAGTTCTTC
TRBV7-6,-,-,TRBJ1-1,CASSFTTASLAEAFF,TGTGCCAGCAGCTTCACTACGGCGAGTCTTGCTGAAGCTTTCTTT
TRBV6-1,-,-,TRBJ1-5,CASRLHRVGNQPQHF,TGTGCCAGCAGGTTACACAGGGTTGGCAATCAGCCCCAGCATTTT
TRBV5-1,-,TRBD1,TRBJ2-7,CASSESAGGSYEQYF,TGCGCCAGCAGTGAATCTGCAGGGGGCAGCTACGAGCAGTACTTC
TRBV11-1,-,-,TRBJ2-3,CASSLAFQDKDTQYF,TGTGCCAGCAGCTTGGCGTTCCAGGACAAGGATACGCAGTATTTT
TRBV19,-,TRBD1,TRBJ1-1,CASRSRGRSEAFF,TGTGCCAGTAGGTCCAGGGGGCGTAGTGAAGCTTTCTTT
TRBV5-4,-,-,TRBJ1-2,CASSPGGSLYTF,TGTGCCAGCAGCCCGGGGGGGAGTCTCTACACCTTC
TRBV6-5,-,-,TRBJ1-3,CASSDRGNTIYF,TGTGCCAGCTCAGACAGGGGAAACACCATATATTTT
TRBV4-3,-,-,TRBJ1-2,CASSQGGGAGYGYTF,TGCGCCAGCAGCCAAGGCGGGGGAGCGGGCTATGGCTACACCTTC
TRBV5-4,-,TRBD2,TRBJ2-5,CASSLSITSGGMETQYF,TGTGCCAGCAGCTTGAGCATCACTAGCGGGGGGATGGAGACCCAGTACTTC
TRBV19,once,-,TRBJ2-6,CASSNLGANVLTF,TGTGCCAGTAGTAATCTGGGGGCCAACGTCCTGACTTTC
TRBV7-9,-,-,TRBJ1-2,CASSSPLQGQGYTF,TGTGCCAGCAGTTCGCCCCTCCAGGGGCAGGGCTACACCTTC
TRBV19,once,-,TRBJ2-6,CASSTGSYGGVESGANVLTF,TGTGCCAGTAGTACCGGGAGCTATGGGGGAGTGGAATCTGGGGCCAACGTCCTGACTTTC
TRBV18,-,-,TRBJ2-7,CASSPPRLLTQQYF,TGTGCCAGCTCACCACCGAGGCTACTAACGCAGCAGTACTTC
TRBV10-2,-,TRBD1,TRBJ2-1,CASSVGQGYNEQFF,TGCGCCAGCAGTGTCGGACAGGGGTACAATGAGCAGTTCTTC
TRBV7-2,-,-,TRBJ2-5,CASSSSRVYQETQYF,TGTGCCAGCAGCTCCTCCAGGGTGTACCAAGAGACCCAGTACTTC
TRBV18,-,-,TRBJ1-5,CASSPASSDQPQHF,TGTGCCAGCTCACCAGCCTCCAGTGATCAGCCCCAGCATTTT
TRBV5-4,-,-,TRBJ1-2,CASSTGTKYGYTF,TGTGCCAGCAGCACAGGGACAAAATATGGCTACACCTTC
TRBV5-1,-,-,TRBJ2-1,CASSLGDLAIYNEQFF,TGCGCCAGCAGCTTGGGCGACCTAGCGATCTACAATGAGCAGTTCTTC
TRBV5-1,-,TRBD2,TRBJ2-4,CASSSLPGLAGGAKNIQYF,TGCGCCAGCAGCTCCTTACCTGGACTAGCGGGTGGAGCCAAAAACATTCAGTACTTC
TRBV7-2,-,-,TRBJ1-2,CASSLISANYGYTF,TGTGCCAGCAGCTTGATATCGGCTAACTATGGCTACACCTTC
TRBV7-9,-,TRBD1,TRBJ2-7,CASSQQGATAYEQYF,TGTGCCAGCAGCCAACAGGGGGCGACAGCCTACGAGCAGTACTTC
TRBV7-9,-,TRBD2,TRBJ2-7,CASSSPSGGCIEQYF,TGTGCCAGCAGCTCACCTAGCGGGGGGTGTATCGAGCAGTACTTC
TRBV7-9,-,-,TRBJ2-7,CASSLVTGLYEQYF,TGTGCCAGCAGCTTAGTAACAGGCCTCTACGAGCAGTACTTC